The 7 T cell receptor beta chains presented below share a single source sample, sequenced in a study of shared clonotypes between healthy human individuals. The naive CD8 population came from CD45RO-negative cells selected for CCR7, without terminally differentiated effector memory CD45RA+ cells. The table came from immunoSEQ multiplex PCR; TCRdb's copy has only in-frame clones and leaves some out. In the table there are under 1 million clones, around 93% of which are singletons. Sequencing was carried out using naive CD8+ T cells sorted from blood. The receptor set was obtained from a man aged 25 to 40 in good health.

The chain couples TRBV7-2 to TRBJ2-1, with TRBD1 as a possible D gene (6 bases). The V and J ends lost 5 bases and 9 bases respectively, with 14 bases between them. Germline loops: CDR1 SGHTA, CDR2 FQGNSA. The CDR3 length is 13 residues. DNA for the CDR3: TGTGCCAGCAGCGAGGGGGTTGTGCGTGAGCAGTTCTTC. Translated: CASSEGVVREQFF.

This sequence joins TRBV5-1 and TRBJ2-5; perhaps TRBD2 as D (6 bases). CDR1 and CDR2 from the germline V gene are SGHRS and YFSETQ. Trimming left V 4 bases short and J 3 bases short, with 13 bases between. This CDR3 has 14 residues. As DNA, the CDR3 is TGCGCCAGCAGCCGCTCCGGGGGAGAAGAGACCCAGTACTTC. Its translation: CASSRSGGEETQYF.

V gene TRBV27 combines with J gene TRBJ2-1; D remains unclear. There are 13 residues in the CDR3. Trimming cost V 5 bases and J 10 bases, with 15 bases left between them. Germline V CDR1 and CDR2: MNHEY, SMNVEV (reference sequence). CDR3 loop: CASSGDPLKEQFF. The DNA of the CDR3 is TGTGCCAGCAGTGGGGATCCCCTGAAGGAGCAGTTCTTC.

This rearrangement joins TRBV7-9 to TRBJ2-1, with D unresolved. The CDR3 has 14 residues. V gave up 4 bases and J gave up 8 bases, with 15 bases separating them. The germline V gene has CDR1 SEHNR and CDR2 FQNEAQ (reference sequence). In nucleotides, the CDR3 is TGTGCCAGCAGCTCAGCCGACGGTGCCCATGAGCAGTTCTTC. It translates to CASSSADGAHEQFF.

CDR3 DNA: TGTGCCTGGAGCTGGGGGGGCCAAGAGACCCAGTACTTC. Its protein is CAWSWGGQETQYF. The V gene is TRBV30, the J gene TRBJ2-5; 7 nucleotides match TRBD2. Germline V lookup: CDR1 GTSNPN, CDR2 SVGIG (reference sequence). The CDR3 length is 13 residues. After removal of 3 bases from V and 1 base from J, the junction contained 2 bases not matched to a gene.

The chain uses TRBV27 and TRBJ2-7; tentative D call: TRBD1 (5 bases). CDR1 and CDR2 (germline): MNHEY, SMNVEV (reference sequence). CDR3 size: 14 residues. The V and J ends lost 4 bases and 2 bases respectively, with 12 bases between them. The CDR3 here is CASSSPGHPYEQYF. CDR3 coding DNA: TGTGCCAGCAGTTCTCCCGGACACCCCTACGAGCAGTACTTC.

The chain links TRBV6-6 to TRBJ2-7; D is tentatively TRBD1 or TRBD2 (6 bases each). The CDR3 runs to 15 residues. Germline V gene data show CDR1 as MNHNY and CDR2 as SVGAGI (reference sequence). V shed 7 bases and J shed 3 bases, with 19 bases lying between them. CDR3 sequence: CASTPRGQIGYEQYF. The CDR3 coding sequence is TGTGCCAGCACCCCTCGGGGGCAGATCGGCTACGAGCAGTACTTC.